This T cell receptor (beta chain) comes out of a study of immune evolution from preneoplasia to lung adenocarcinoma. Study at large: HLA loss of heterozygosity: roughly 7.5% AIS, about 15% MIA, about 31% ADC, none AAH.

Assay: immunoSEQ multiplex PCR; the TCRdb copy retains only in-frame clones and omits some. The sample records 7,000 or so clones, approximately 85% being singletons. On this clone itself: The target antigen is unknown.

The germline V and J ends were trimmed by 8 bases and 0 bases, with 7 bases remaining between them. This CDR3 region has 13 residues. Germline assignment: CDR1 MNHNS and CDR2 SASEGT. Study-wide results and limits: Compared with EGFR-mutant or double wild-type lesions, KRAS-mutant nodules were more clonal.

After pathologic assessment, macro-dissection selected premalignant or tumor cells for extraction. The sample comprised FFPE minimally invasive lung adenocarcinoma tissue. The chain has TRBV6-1 and TRBJ1-4; D uncertain. This TCR was recovered from an older person with lung adenocarcinoma. The DNA of the CDR3 is TGTGCCAGCGGGCAGGCAACTAATGAAAAACTGTTTTTT. Its translation is CASGQATNEKLFF.